This passage covers 26 T cell receptor beta chains from one sample sequenced in a study of regulatory T cells in long-lasting Graves disease. Time point given: newly diagnosed GD, antithyroid drugs for less than 3 months. After RNA was extracted from PBMCs, the TCR library was made from it. Arm-PCR of CDR3 regions and iRepertoire HTBI primers were the basis on which TCR beta libraries were built. Via MiXCR, TCRdb re-called the multiplex PCR reads, giving one row per CDR3 protein. The sample holds roughly 440,000 distinct CDR3 sequences; around 15% are singletons and the top ten take 23%. The same data also went into a second study, on T cells in Graves' hyperthyroidism and ophthalmopathy.

The specimen comprised peripheral blood mononuclear cells (PBMCs), sampled at new diagnosis, from a patient treated with antithyroid drugs. These TCRs come from a woman younger than 30 with Graves disease.

In this sample, this clonotype turned up many times. This sequence joins TRBV12-3 or TRBV12-4 and TRBJ1-2; D call uncertain. The CDR3 consists of 12 residues. Trimming pared 5 bases from V and 5 bases from J, leaving 9 bases between. Here the CDR3 DNA reads TGTGCCAGCAGTCCCACAGAATATGGCTACACCTTC. Amino acids: CASSPTEYGYTF.

This clonotype was counted between two and nine times. The rearrangement joins TRBV20-1 to TRBJ1-6, with 7 bases aligning to TRBD1. Germline CDR1 DFQATT, CDR2 SNEGSKA (reference sequence). J gave up 7 bases and V 0 bases, and 9 bases lay outside the gene matches. There are 16 residues in the CDR3. The CDR3 DNA reads TGCAGTGCTAGAGATTTCGCGACAGGGAGGAATTCACCCCTCCACTTT. This sequence encodes CSARDFATGRNSPLHF.

This clonotype has a count of ten or more. The V and J genes are TRBV15 and TRBJ1-1, with 9 bases aligning to TRBD1. CDR3 length equals 16 residues. V lost 1 base and J lost 3; bases outside the gene matches: 6. Germline V gene data show CDR1 as LNHNV and CDR2 as YYDKDF (reference sequence). The CDR3 coding sequence is TGTGCCACCAGCAGAGTGGGGGGACAGGGACACACTGAAGCTTTCTTT. Amino acid sequence: CATSRVGGQGHTEAFF. The whole variable domain, filled in from reference TRBV15 and TRBJ1-1, reads DAMVIQNPRYQVTQFGKPVTLSCSQTLNHNVMYWYQQKSSQAPKLLFHYYDKDFNNEADTPDNFQSRRPNTSFCFLDIRSPGLGDTAMYLCATSRVGGQGHTEAFFGQGTRLTVV.

On this clonotype: The conserved phenylalanine or tryptophan is not found at the CDR3 terminus, so this likely reflects a read error. Here the CDR3 reads CASSFGRSSLSEQFL. The CDR3 coding sequence is TGTGCCAGCAGCTTCGGGAGATCTTCCCTCAGTGAGCAGTTCTTA. This chain uses TRBV7-3 with TRBJ2-1; perhaps TRBD2 as D (6 bases). V gave up 3 bases and J gave up 9 bases, with 18 bases separating them. The CDR3 is 15 amino acids. Germline loops: CDR1 SGHTA, CDR2 FQGTGA.

This clonotype occurred a few times. The V and J genes are TRBV6-1 and TRBJ2-1; D ambiguous. Trimming left V 5 bases short and J 15 bases short, with 14 bases between. Germline assignment: CDR1 MNHNS and CDR2 SASEGT. The CDR3 consists of 11 residues. The CDR3 sequence is CASSTESVRFF. The DNA for the CDR3 is TGTGCCAGCAGTACCGAGTCGGTTCGGTTCTTC.

This clonotype was observed many times. CDR3 bases: TGCAGCGTTGCTTCTACGGGTGCCCAAGAGCAGTTCTTC. It encodes CSVASTGAQEQFF. The chain couples TRBV29-1 to TRBJ2-1, with D hard to call. Germline assignment: CDR1 SQVTM and CDR2 ANQGSEA. Trimming left V 4 bases short and J 10 bases short, with 17 bases between. The CDR3 is 13 amino acids.

This clonotype was detected many times. This sequence joins TRBV20-1 and TRBJ1-2, with TRBD1 matching 8 bases. The V gene's germline CDR1 is DFQATT and CDR2 SNEGSKA (reference sequence). The CDR3 consists of 14 residues. V lost 0 bases, J lost 8 bases, and 8 bases stayed unmatched. This CDR3 is CSARDPRGLPGYTF. DNA for the CDR3: TGCAGTGCTAGAGATCCCAGGGGGCTACCCGGCTACACCTTC.

This clonotype was recorded at least ten times. V usage is TRBV7-2 and J usage is TRBJ1-1; D ambiguous. CDR1 and CDR2 from the germline V gene are SGHTA and FQGNSA. V dropped 3 bases and J dropped 1 base, with 6 bases sitting between them. The CDR3 spans 13 residues. The CDR3 protein is CASSFQANTEAFF. The CDR3 region has the DNA TGTGCCAGCAGCTTTCAGGCGAACACTGAAGCTTTCTTT. Filled out from reference TRBV7-2 and TRBJ1-1, the complete variable domain reads GAGVSQSPSNKVTEKGKDVELRCDPISGHTALYWYRQSLGQGLEFLIYFQGNSAPDKSGLPSDRFSAERTGGSVSTLTIQRTQQEDSAVYLCASSFQANTEAFFGQGTRLTVV.

This clonotype was counted a few times. The rearrangement links TRBV7-9 to TRBJ2-5; 9 bases are a match to TRBD1. The V gene end was trimmed by 4 bases and the J gene end by 4 bases; junction bases not matched to a gene: 4. Germline lookup yields CDR1 SEHNR and CDR2 FQNEAQ (reference sequence). The CDR3 loop spans 14 amino acids. The CDR3 sequence is CASSWDRAVETQYF. The CDR3 DNA reads TGTGCCAGCAGCTGGGACAGGGCCGTAGAGACCCAGTACTTC.

This chain joins TRBV6-1 and TRBJ1-2; D may be TRBD1 (6 bases). The V gene's germline CDR1 is MNHNS and CDR2 SASEGT. The CDR3 contains 15 residues. Trimming shortened V by 5 bases and J by 2 bases, and 15 bases separated the two germline ends. The CDR3 region has the DNA TGTGCCAGCAGTAATTACGGGACAAGCAACTATGGCTACACCTTC. Its protein product is CASSNYGTSNYGYTF.

The chain couples TRBV19 to TRBJ1-1; D is unresolved. The V end lost 2 bases, the J end lost 0 bases, and 4 bases lay between the germline ends. This CDR3 region has 13 residues. CDR1 is LNHDA and CDR2 is SQIVND in the germline V gene (reference sequence). CDR3 nucleotide sequence: TGTGCCAGTAGTATACGTATGAACACTGAAGCTTTCTTT. This sequence encodes CASSIRMNTEAFF.

Many counts were recorded for this clonotype. The chain carries TRBV2 and TRBJ2-1; 8 nucleotides agree with TRBD2. Germline V CDR1 and CDR2: SNHLY, FYNNEI. Trimming removed 6 bases from V and 8 bases from J; junction bases left unmatched: 6. The CDR3 extends over 13 amino acids. The CDR3 spells CASRASGYYEQFF. CDR3 nucleotides: TGTGCCAGCAGGGCTAGCGGGTACTATGAGCAGTTCTTC.

This chain uses TRBV10-3 with TRBJ1-1; no firm D call. CDR1 and CDR2 from the germline V gene are ENHRY and SYGVKD. The CDR3 spans 14 residues. V lost 6 bases to trimming and J lost 10 bases, with 21 bases between them. CDR3 sequence (DNA): TGTGCCATCAGCCCTCTTGATGAAGCGCGTGGAGCTTTCTTT. It yields the protein CAISPLDEARGAFF.

The J gene is TRBJ2-7, the V gene TRBV20-1; 10 bases align to TRBD2. CDR3 length: 17 amino acids. Germline loops: CDR1 DFQATT, CDR2 SNEGSKA (reference sequence). After removal of 0 bases from V and 3 bases from J, the junction contained 11 bases not matched to a gene. The CDR3 region is CSARDYSTTSGDYEQYF. Written as DNA, the CDR3 is TGCAGTGCTAGAGATTATTCCACAACTAGCGGGGACTACGAGCAGTACTTC.

The chain joins TRBV6-2 or TRBV6-3 to TRBJ2-1; 7 bases agree with TRBD1. Looked up from germline, CDR1 is MNHEY and CDR2 is SVGEGT. V gave up 2 bases and J gave up 4 bases; unmatched junction bases: 2. This CDR3 spans 14 amino acids. The CDR3 coding sequence is TGTGCCAGCAGTTACGGGACAGATTACAATGAGCAGTTCTTC. It yields the protein CASSYGTDYNEQFF.

This clonotype appeared many times. The gene calls are TRBV10-3 and TRBJ2-7; D is unresolved. The V gene's germline CDR1 is ENHRY and CDR2 SYGVKD. This CDR3 spans 11 amino acids. Between the trimmed V and J ends, which lost 8 bases and 3 bases, there was a span of 8 bases. CDR3 region: CAIGSDYEQYF. The CDR3, as DNA: TGTGCCATCGGATCTGACTACGAGCAGTACTTC.

This clonotype was seen at least ten times. The V and J genes are TRBV28 and TRBJ2-3; D unclear. This CDR3 contains 15 residues. V lost 3 bases and J 0 bases, leaving 10 bases between the germline ends. From germline, CDR1 is MDHEN and CDR2 SYDVKM. CDR3 residues: CASSFELGSTDTQYF. CDR3 in DNA: TGTGCCAGCAGTTTTGAGTTGGGGAGCACAGATACGCAGTATTTT.

This clonotype was detected many times. V usage is TRBV5-1 and J usage is TRBJ2-1; 10 bases align to TRBD2. The ends lost 0 bases at V and 9 bases at J; junction bases unmatched: 9. The CDR3 is 16 residues long. Germline loops: CDR1 SGHRS, CDR2 YFSETQ. Written as DNA, the CDR3 is TGCGCCAGCAGCTTGGATGGCAGCGGGAGGGCGTCTGAGCAGTTCTTC. Translating gives CASSLDGSGRASEQFF. Full variable domain (outside the CDR3, taken from reference TRBV5-1 and TRBJ2-1): KAGVTQTPRYLIKTRGQQVTLSCSPISGHRSVSWYQQTPGQGLQFLFEYFSETQRNKGNFPGRFSGRQFSNSRSEMNVSTLELGDSALYLCASSLDGSGRASEQFFGPGTRLTVL.

This clonotype was detected many times. The rearrangement uses TRBV12-3 or TRBV12-4 and TRBJ2-1, with 12 positions matching TRBD2. V gave up 6 bases and J gave up 3 bases; unmatched junction bases: 12. The CDR3 length is 18 residues. Written as DNA, the CDR3 is TGTGCCAGCAGCTACCTAAGACTAGCGGGAGACCGCTACAATGAGCAGTTCTTC. It yields the protein CASSYLRLAGDRYNEQFF.

The sample holds a few counts of this clonotype. CDR3 DNA sequence: TGTGCCAGCAGCACCCAGGGGGAATACGAGCAGTACTTC. Amino acid sequence: CASSTQGEYEQYF. The genes are TRBV7-2 and TRBJ2-7; TRBD1 matches 7 bases. From germline, CDR1 is SGHTA and CDR2 FQGNSA. The CDR3 runs 13 residues. Trimming cost V 5 bases and J 4 bases; bases outside gene matches: 5. The entire variable domain, with the rest obtained from reference TRBV7-2 and TRBJ2-7, is as follows: GAGVSQSPSNKVTEKGKDVELRCDPISGHTALYWYRQSLGQGLEFLIYFQGNSAPDKSGLPSDRFSAERTGGSVSTLTIQRTQQEDSAVYLCASSTQGEYEQYFGPGTRLTVT.

This clonotype was recorded at least ten times. The chain employs TRBV29-1 and TRBJ2-1; D is ambiguous. The CDR3 spans 12 residues. Between the trimmed V and J ends, which lost 5 bases and 6 bases, there was a span of 11 bases. Germline V gives CDR1 SQVTM, CDR2 ANQGSEA. The CDR3 reads CSVSSASNEQFF. For the CDR3, the DNA is TGCAGCGTTTCCTCGGCTAGCAATGAGCAGTTCTTC.

This clonotype was seen a handful of times. The genes are TRBV10-3 and TRBJ2-6; D possibly uses TRBD1 or TRBD2 (5 bases each). The CDR3 runs to 15 residues. The V and J ends lost 0 bases and 3 bases respectively, with 6 bases between them. Germline V gives CDR1 ENHRY, CDR2 SYGVKD. The CDR3 region has the DNA TGTGCCATCAGTGAGTCGGGGGATGGGGCCAACGTCCTGACTTTC. This sequence encodes CAISESGDGANVLTF.

This clonotype was seen ten or more times. The chain links TRBV5-1 to TRBJ2-1; 12 bases align to TRBD2. The CDR3 consists of 15 residues. Losses at the gene ends were 3 bases for V and 6 bases for J; bases not matched to a gene: 4. Germline V lookup: CDR1 SGHRS, CDR2 YFSETQ. For the CDR3, the DNA is TGCGCCAGCAGCTGGGGACTAGCGGGCCTCAATGAGCAGTTCTTC. Translated: CASSWGLAGLNEQFF. Variable domain in full (rest from reference TRBV5-1 and TRBJ2-1): KAGVTQTPRYLIKTRGQQVTLSCSPISGHRSVSWYQQTPGQGLQFLFEYFSETQRNKGNFPGRFSGRQFSNSRSEMNVSTLELGDSALYLCASSWGLAGLNEQFFGPGTRLTVL.

This clonotype was observed many times. This sequence joins TRBV12-3 or TRBV12-4 and TRBJ1-6, with D unresolved. The ends were cut back, 2 bases at V and 8 bases at J, with 10 bases in the middle. The CDR3 spans 14 residues. The CDR3 DNA reads as TGTGCCAGCAGTTTAACTAGTCTCCATTCACCCCTCCACTTT. Translating gives CASSLTSLHSPLHF.

This clonotype was seen repeatedly, ten times or more. The chain joins TRBV28 to TRBJ1-1; 7 bases map to TRBD1. The CDR3 spans 14 residues. CDR1 is MDHEN and CDR2 is SYDVKM in the germline V gene. V lost 5 bases to trimming and J lost 4 bases; unmatched junction nucleotides: 7. The CDR3 bases are TGTGCCAGCAGTACCCGTAGACAGGGCACTGAAGCTTTCTTT. Protein sequence: CASSTRRQGTEAFF.

The rearrangement uses TRBV30 and TRBJ2-2; D is ambiguous. CDR1 is GTSNPN and CDR2 is SVGIG in the germline V gene (reference sequence). The CDR3 spans 13 residues. V dropped 0 bases and J dropped 1 base, with 3 bases sitting between them. The chain's CDR3 is CAWSVGNTGELFF. CDR3 coding DNA: TGTGCCTGGAGTGTGGGGAACACCGGGGAGCTGTTTTTT.